Listed here is a single T cell receptor beta chain. The target antigen is unknown. The source of the sample is a study of blood T cells in healthy people across ages. Background on the study: Template switching caught about one barcoded beta molecule for each two T cells. Study-level results: Higher naive T cell percentage went strongly together with higher TCR beta diversity.

Together with a sample-barcoded 5' primer, a J-beta primer mix was included in a second PCR lasting about 7 to 11 cycles. Each of the cDNA molecules was tagged by a template-switch adaptor with 12 random nucleotides. From the 5' RACE reads, TCRdb called clonotypes with MiXCR, one entry per CDR3 protein. The table shows hundreds of thousands of distinct CDR3 sequences, with roughly 50% occurring only once. Sequenced: blood. This receptor was taken from a man aged 40-55 years in good health.

The CDR3 DNA reads as TGTGCCAGCAGTTGGGACAGTGAGCAGTTCTTC. Amino acid sequence: CASSWDSEQFF. This chain uses TRBV27 with TRBJ2-1; 7 positions agree with TRBD1. V shed 4 bases and J 9 bases; nucleotides not matched to a gene: 0. Germline lookup yields CDR1 MNHEY and CDR2 SMNVEV (reference sequence). This CDR3 has 11 residues.